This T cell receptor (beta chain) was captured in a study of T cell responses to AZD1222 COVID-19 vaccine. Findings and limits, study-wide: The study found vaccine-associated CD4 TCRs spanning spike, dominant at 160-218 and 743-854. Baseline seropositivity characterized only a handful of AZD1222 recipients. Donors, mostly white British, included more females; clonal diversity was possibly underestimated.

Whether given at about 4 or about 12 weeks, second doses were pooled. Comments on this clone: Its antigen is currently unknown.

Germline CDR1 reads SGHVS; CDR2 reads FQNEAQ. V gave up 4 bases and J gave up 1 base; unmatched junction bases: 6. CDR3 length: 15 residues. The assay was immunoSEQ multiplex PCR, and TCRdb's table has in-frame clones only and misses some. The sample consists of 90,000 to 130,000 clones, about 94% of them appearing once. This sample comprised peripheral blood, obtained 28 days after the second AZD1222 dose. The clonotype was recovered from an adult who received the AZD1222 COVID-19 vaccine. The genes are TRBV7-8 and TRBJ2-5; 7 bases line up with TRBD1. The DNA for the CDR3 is TGTGCCAGCAGCTACGGACAGGCCTTCCAAGAGACCCAGTACTTC. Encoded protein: CASSYGQAFQETQYF. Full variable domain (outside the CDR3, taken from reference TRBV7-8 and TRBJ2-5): GAGVSQSPRYKVAKRGQDVALRCDPISGHVSLFWYQQALGQGPEFLTYFQNEAQLDKSGLPSDRFFAERPEGSVSTLKIQRTQQEDSAVYLCASSYGQAFQETQYFGPGTRLLVL.